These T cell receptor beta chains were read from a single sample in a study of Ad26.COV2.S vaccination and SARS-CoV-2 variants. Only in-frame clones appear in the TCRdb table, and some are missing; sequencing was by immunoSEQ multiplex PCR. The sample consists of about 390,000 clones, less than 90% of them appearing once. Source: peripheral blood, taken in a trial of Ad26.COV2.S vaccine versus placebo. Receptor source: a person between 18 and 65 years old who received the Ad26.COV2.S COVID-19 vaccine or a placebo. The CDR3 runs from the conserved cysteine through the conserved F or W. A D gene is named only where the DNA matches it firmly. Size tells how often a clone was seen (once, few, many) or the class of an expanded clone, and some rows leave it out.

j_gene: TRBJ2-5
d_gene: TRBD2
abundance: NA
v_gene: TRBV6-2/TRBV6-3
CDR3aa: CASSYSGLAGGGQETQYF
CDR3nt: TGTGCCAGCAGTTACTCGGGACTAGCGGGGGGAGGCCAAGAGACCCAGTACTTC

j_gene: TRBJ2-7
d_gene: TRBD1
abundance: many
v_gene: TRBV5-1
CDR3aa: CASSLAPGQGYEQYF
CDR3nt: TGCGCCAGCAGCTTGGCCCCTGGACAGGGTTACGAGCAGTACTTC

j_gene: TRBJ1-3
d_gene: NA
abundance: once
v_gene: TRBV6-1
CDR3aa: CASSEDRRISGNTIYF
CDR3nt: TGTGCCAGCAGTGAGGACCGAAGAATCTCTGGAAACACCATATATTTT

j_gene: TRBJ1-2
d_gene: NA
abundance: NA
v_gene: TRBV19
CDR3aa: CASSAGTVARGYTF
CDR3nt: TGTGCCAGTAGTGCTGGGACGGTGGCGCGGGGCTACACCTTC

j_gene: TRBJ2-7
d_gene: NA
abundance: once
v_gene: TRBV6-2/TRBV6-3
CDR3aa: CASSRDRKQYF
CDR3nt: TGTGCCAGCAGCCGTGACCGAAAGCAGTACTTC

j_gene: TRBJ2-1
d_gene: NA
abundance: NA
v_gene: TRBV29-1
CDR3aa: CSVDRSSYNEQFF
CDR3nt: TGCAGCGTTGATCGGAGCTCCTACAATGAGCAGTTCTTC

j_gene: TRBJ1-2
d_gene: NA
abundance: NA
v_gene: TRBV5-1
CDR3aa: CASSASTEPFYGYTF
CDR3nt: TGCGCCAGCAGCGCCTCGACAGAGCCTTTCTATGGCTACACCTTC

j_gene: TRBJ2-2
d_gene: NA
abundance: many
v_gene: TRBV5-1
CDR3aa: CASSPSADTGELFF
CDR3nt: TGCGCCAGCAGCCCTTCGGCAGACACCGGGGAGCTGTTTTTT

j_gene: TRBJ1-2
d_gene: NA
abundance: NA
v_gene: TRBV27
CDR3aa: CASSLLPRSTGYTF
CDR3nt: TGTGCCAGCAGTTTATTGCCGCGAAGTACTGGCTACACCTTC

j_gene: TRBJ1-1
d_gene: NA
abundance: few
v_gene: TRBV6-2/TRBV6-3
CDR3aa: CASSYRVVTEAFF
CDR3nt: TGTGCCAGCAGTTACAGGGTGGTCACTGAAGCTTTCTTT

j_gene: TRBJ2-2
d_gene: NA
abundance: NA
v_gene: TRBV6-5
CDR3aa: CASSYSIGGELFF
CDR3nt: TGTGCCAGCAGTTACAGTATCGGCGGGGAGCTGTTTTTT

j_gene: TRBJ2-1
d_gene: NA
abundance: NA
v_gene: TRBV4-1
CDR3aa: CASSQAGTVTYNEQFF
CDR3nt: TGCGCCAGCAGCCAAGCCGGGACTGTAACCTACAATGAGCAGTTCTTC

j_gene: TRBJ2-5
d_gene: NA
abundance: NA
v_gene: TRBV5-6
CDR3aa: CASSLRSGLKTQYF
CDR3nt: TGTGCCAGCAGCTTGAGGTCAGGGTTGAAGACCCAGTACTTC

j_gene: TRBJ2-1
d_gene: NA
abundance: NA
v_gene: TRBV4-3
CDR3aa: CASSQDQDLGNEQFF
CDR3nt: TGCGCCAGCAGCCAAGACCAGGACTTGGGGAATGAGCAGTTCTTC

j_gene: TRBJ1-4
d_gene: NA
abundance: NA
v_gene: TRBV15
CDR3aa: CATTIDRASNEKLFF
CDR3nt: TGTGCCACCACTATAGACCGAGCCTCTAATGAAAAACTGTTTTTT

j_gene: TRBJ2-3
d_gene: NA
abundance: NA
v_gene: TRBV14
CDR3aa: CASSQDWGPADTQYF
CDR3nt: TGTGCCAGCAGCCAAGATTGGGGGCCTGCAGATACGCAGTATTTT

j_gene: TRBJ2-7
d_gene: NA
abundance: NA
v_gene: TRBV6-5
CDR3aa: CASSRSGSFIEQYF
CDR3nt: TGTGCCAGCAGTCGCTCAGGGTCCTTTATCGAGCAGTACTTC

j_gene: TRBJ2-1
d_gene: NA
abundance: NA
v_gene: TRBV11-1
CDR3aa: CASSLGTAYNEQFF
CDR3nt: TGTGCCAGCAGCTTAGGGACAGCTTACAATGAGCAGTTCTTC

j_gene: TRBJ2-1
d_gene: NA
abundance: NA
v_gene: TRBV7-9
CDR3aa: CASSFRGPGNEQFF
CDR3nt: TGTGCCAGCAGCTTTCGGGGGCCTGGAAATGAGCAGTTCTTC

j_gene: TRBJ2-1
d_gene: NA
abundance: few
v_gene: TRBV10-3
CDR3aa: CVTSRSGYNEQFF
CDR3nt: TGTGTCACTTCCCGGAGCGGGTACAATGAGCAGTTCTTC

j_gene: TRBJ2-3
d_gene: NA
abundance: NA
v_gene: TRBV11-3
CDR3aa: CASSLGLGKTDTQYF
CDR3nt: TGTGCCAGCAGCTTAGGGTTAGGTAAAACAGATACGCAGTATTTT

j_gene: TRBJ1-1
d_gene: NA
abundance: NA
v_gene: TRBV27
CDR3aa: CASSEQPDSFTTEAFF
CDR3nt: TGTGCCAGCAGTGAGCAACCGGACAGCTTCACCACTGAAGCTTTCTTT

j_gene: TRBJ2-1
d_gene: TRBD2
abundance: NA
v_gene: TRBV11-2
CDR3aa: CASSSTSGSYNEQFF
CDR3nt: TGTGCCAGCAGCTCGACTAGCGGATCCTACAATGAGCAGTTCTTC

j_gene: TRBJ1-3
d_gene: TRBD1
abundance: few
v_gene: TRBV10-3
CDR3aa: CAITRQGSGNTIYF
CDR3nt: TGTGCCATCACGAGACAGGGCTCTGGAAACACCATATATTTT

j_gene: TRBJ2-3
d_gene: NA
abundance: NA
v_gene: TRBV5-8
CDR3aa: CASSLMLGSGTDTQYF
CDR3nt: TGTGCCAGCAGCTTGATGCTGGGTTCGGGCACAGATACGCAGTATTTT

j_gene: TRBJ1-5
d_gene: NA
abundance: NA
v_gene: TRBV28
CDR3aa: CASSFLSQPQHF
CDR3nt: TGTGCCAGCAGTTTTCTTTCTCAGCCCCAGCATTTT

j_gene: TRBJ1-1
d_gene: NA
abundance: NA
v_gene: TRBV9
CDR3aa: CASSVAGGVPSTEAFF
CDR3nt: TGTGCCAGCAGCGTAGCTGGGGGCGTTCCTAGCACTGAAGCTTTCTTT

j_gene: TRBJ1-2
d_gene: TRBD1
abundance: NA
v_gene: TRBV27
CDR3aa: CASSLSGQGAFYGYTF
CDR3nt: TGTGCCAGCAGTTTATCGGGACAGGGGGCTTTCTATGGCTACACCTTC

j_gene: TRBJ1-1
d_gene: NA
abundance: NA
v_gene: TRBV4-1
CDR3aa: CASSQPAQIRVSGAFF
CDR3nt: TGCGCCAGCAGCCAACCGGCCCAGATCAGGGTATCGGGGGCTTTCTTT

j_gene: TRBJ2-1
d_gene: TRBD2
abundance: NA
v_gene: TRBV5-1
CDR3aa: CASSLGAGAIRNEQFF
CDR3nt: TGCGCCAGCAGCTTGGGAGCGGGGGCCATACGAAATGAGCAGTTCTTC

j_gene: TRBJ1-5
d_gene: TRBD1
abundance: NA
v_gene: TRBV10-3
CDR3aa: CAISGTGHSNQPQHF
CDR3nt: TGTGCCATCAGTGGGACAGGCCATAGCAATCAGCCCCAGCATTTT

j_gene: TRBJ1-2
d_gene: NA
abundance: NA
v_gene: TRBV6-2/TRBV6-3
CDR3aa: CASSTADSPYGYTF
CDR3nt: TGTGCCAGCAGTACCGCGGACAGCCCCTATGGCTACACCTTC

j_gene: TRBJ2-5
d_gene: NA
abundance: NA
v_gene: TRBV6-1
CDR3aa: CASSELIGTQETQYF
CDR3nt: TGTGCCAGCAGTGAACTGATTGGGACCCAAGAGACCCAGTACTTC

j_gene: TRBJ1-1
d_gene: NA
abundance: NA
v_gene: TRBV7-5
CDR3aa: CVRSFPGEGTEAFF
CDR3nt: TGTGTCAGAAGCTTCCCCGGAGAGGGCACTGAAGCTTTCTTT

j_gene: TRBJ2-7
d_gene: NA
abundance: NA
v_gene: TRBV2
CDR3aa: CASGRRSGEQYF
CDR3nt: TGTGCCAGCGGGCGGAGGTCGGGCGAGCAGTACTTC

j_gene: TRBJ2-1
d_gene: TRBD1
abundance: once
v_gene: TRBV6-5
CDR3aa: CASSYFGTGGDEQFF
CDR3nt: TGTGCCAGCAGTTACTTTGGGACAGGGGGGGATGAGCAGTTCTTC

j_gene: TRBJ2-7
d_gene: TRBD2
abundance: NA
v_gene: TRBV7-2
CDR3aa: CASSFSSGSYEQYF
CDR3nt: TGTGCCAGCAGCTTTTCTAGCGGGAGCTACGAGCAGTACTTC

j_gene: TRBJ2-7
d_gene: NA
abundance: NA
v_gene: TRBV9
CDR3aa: CASSVGQNPYEQYF
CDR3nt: TGTGCCAGCAGCGTAGGTCAAAACCCCTACGAGCAGTACTTC

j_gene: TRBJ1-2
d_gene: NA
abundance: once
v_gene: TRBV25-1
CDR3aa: CASSEGVGVGGYTF
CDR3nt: TGTGCCAGCAGTGAAGGAGTTGGCGTTGGTGGCTACACCTTC

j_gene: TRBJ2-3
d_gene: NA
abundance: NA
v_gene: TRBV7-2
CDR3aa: CASSLSSRDLIF
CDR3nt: TGTGCCAGCAGCTTATCTTCCCGGGACTTAATTTTT

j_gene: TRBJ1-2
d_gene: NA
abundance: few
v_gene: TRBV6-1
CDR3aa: CASSDRDTYYGYTF
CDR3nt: TGTGCCAGCAGTGACCGGGACACCTACTATGGCTACACCTTC

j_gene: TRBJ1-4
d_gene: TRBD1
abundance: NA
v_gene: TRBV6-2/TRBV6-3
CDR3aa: CASSRGQEDEKLFF
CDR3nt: TGTGCCAGCAGCCGGGGACAGGAGGATGAAAAACTGTTTTTT

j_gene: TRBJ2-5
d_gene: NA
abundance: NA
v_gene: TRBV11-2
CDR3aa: CASSYTGQETQYF
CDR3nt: TGTGCCAGCAGCTATACGGGACAAGAGACCCAGTACTTC

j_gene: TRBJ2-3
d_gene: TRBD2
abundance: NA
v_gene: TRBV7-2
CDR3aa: CASSLVLAVDTQYF
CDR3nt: TGTGCCAGCAGCTTAGTTCTAGCGGTAGATACGCAGTATTTT

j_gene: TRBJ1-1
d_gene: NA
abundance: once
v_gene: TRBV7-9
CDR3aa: CASSRMTGVFAEAFF
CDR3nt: TGTGCCAGCAGCCGAATGACGGGGGTCTTCGCTGAAGCTTTCTTT

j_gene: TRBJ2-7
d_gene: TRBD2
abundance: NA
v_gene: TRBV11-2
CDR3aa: CASSLVSGGRWYEQYF
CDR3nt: TGTGCCAGCAGCTTAGTGAGCGGGGGCCGTTGGTACGAGCAGTACTTC

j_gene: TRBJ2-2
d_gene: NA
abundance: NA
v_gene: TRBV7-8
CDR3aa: CASSRLSTTGELFF
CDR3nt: TGTGCCAGCAGCAGACTCTCCACCACCGGGGAGCTGTTTTTT

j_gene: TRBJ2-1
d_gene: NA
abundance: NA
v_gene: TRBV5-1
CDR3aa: CASSLGGGAPNEQFF
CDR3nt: TGCGCCAGCAGCTTGGGAGGCGGGGCCCCCAATGAGCAGTTCTTC

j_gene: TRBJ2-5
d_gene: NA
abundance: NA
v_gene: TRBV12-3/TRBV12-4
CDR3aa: CASSPIEETQYF
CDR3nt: TGTGCCAGCAGTCCGATAGAAGAGACCCAGTACTTC

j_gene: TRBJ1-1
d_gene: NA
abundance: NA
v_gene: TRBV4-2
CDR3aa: CASSQGREFGEAFF
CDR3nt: TGTGCCAGCAGCCAAGGCAGGGAGTTCGGTGAAGCTTTCTTT

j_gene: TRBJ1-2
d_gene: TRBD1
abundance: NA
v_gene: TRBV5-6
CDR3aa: CASSLGPQGAHYGYTF
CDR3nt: TGTGCCAGCAGCTTGGGACCCCAGGGGGCTCACTATGGCTACACCTTC

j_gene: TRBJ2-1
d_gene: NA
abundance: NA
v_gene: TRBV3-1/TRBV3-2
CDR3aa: CASSQDGNEQFF
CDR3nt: TGTGCCAGCAGCCAAGATGGCAATGAGCAGTTCTTC

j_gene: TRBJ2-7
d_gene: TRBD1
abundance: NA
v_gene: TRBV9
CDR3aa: CASSLRDRGLLYEQYF
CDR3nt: TGTGCCAGCAGCCTCCGGGACAGGGGACTCCTCTACGAGCAGTACTTC

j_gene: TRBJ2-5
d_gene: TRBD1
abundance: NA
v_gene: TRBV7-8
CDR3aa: CASSLAPRTGQETQYF
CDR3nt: TGTGCCAGCAGCTTAGCCCCCAGGACAGGGCAAGAGACCCAGTACTTC

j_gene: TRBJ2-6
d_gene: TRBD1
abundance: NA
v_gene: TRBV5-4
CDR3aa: CASSQGGTGAGANVLTF
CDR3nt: TGTGCCAGCAGCCAAGGAGGGACAGGGGCTGGGGCCAACGTCCTGACTTTC